This record looks at one TCR beta chain sequence and its context. The specificity of this receptor is unknown. Base quality data are lacking; no much larger clone is found one base away. The sample originates from a study of Ad26.COV2.S vaccination and SARS-CoV-2 variants (TCRdb year 2021). Background for the entire study: Vaccine-arm donors were drawn from COV1001, a multicentre, randomized, double-blind, placebo-controlled phase I-IIa trial of Ad26.COV2.S in healthy adults. The TCR-sequenced set comprised approximately 30 samples: around 20 Ad26.COV2.S vaccine recipients, 5 placebo recipients and 8 SARS-CoV-2 convalescent individuals. Participants in the trial were split at random into five groups of five each, receiving low-dose or high-dose Ad26.COV2.S once or twice, or else placebo on both occasions. Investigators remained blinded to trial group allocation during experiments and outcome assessment. The specificity and breadth of SARS-CoV-2-reactive T cell receptors after Ad26.COV2.S vaccination were assessed by TCRbeta repertoire sequencing. Ad26.COV2.S was administered intramuscularly at a dose of 5x10^10 or 1x10^11 viral particles, either as one shot or as two shots given 56 days apart.

The immunoSEQ Assay was the method used to sequence TCRbeta CDR3 regions. After extraction, genomic DNA underwent amplification by bias-controlled multiplex PCR, followed by high-throughput sequencing. Per the authors' processing: To quantify the absolute abundance of each unique TCRbeta CDR3 region, sequences were collapsed and filtered. T cell fraction was estimated by normalization of TCRbeta template counts to usable DNA, with usable DNA being measured through amplification of reference genes present in all nucleated cells. Repertoire TCRs were annotated as SARS-CoV-2-specific by exact matching of V gene, CDR3 amino acid sequence and J gene to a known reactive TCR set. The reference SARS-CoV-2 TCR set was obtained from MIRA and was filtered for enrichment in COVID-19-positive ImmuneCODE repertoires, whereby public or cross-reactive TCRs were removed. Drawing on the MIRA antigens, annotated TCRs were analysed further at the level of specific ORF or position within ORF. Breadth was defined as annotated unique rearrangements over total unique productive rearrangements; depth was the summed frequency of those rearrangements. Two-sided Wilcoxon rank-sum tests were applied when comparing TCR breadth between groups. TCRdb holds this immuneACCESS table with in-frame rearrangements only. Some clones are missing; in checked studies, unresolved V genes explain under half, and the rest has no known cause. V, J and clone size reflect that table, while D and trimming were determined from the DNA. Present in this sample are about 680,000 clones, roughly 90% of which were seen just once. The ten largest make up about 1.5% of the sample.

The investigation overall reported the following: The authors noted that the TCR breadth and depth analyses may have underestimated total T cell responses. Vaccine and placebo recipients had comparable non-spike TCR breadth, which fits with the vaccine containing only spike. Spike-specific TCR breadth was higher in Ad26.COV2.S recipients than in placebo recipients (P = 0.0014). The study was not powered to compare responses between vaccine doses or regimens. Substantial breadth of spike-specific CD8+ and CD4+ T cell responses was reported after vaccination.

The treatment or condition label here, explained by the study, means: approximately 18 received Ad26.COV2.S at low or high dose, single or two shots; 5 received placebo; per-sample allocation not given. For vaccine and placebo recipients, the sequenced repertoires came from samples collected on day 63 after the first injection. Cohort 1b enrolled around 23 adults aged 18-55 years at a single site in Boston, USA, between 29 July and 7 August 2020. Ad26.COV2.S was a replication-incompetent adenovirus type 26 vector that expressed a prefusion-stabilized SARS-CoV-2 spike protein derived from the original Wuhan strain. The sample was peripheral blood, taken in a trial of Ad26.COV2.S vaccine versus placebo. The TCR sequence derives from a person between 18 and 59 years old who received the Ad26.COV2.S COVID-19 vaccine or a placebo.

The DNA reads TGTGCCAGCTCCTTGTCTCAGGGGCCGGTCTCTGGAAACACCATATATTTT. Its protein product is CASSLSQGPVSGNTIYF. The chain uses TRBV4-2 and TRBJ1-3, with TRBD1 perhaps the D gene, on 6 matching bases. From the germline V gene, CDR1 is LGHNA and CDR2 is YNFKEQ. V and J lose 8 bases and 0 bases, and a span of 20 bases separates them. There are 17 amino acids in the CDR3, from cysteine to phenylalanine inclusive. Just the 51-base CDR3 DNA is kept, in frame starting at base 1.